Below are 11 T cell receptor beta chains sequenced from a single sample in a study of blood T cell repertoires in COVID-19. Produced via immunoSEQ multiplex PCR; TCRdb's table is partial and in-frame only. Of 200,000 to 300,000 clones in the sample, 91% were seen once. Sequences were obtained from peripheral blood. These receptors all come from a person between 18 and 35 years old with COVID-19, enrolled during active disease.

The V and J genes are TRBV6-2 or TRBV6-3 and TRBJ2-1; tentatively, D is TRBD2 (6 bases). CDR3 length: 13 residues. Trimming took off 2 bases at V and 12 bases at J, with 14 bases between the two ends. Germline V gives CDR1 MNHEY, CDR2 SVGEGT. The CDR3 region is CASSYEGGMGQFF. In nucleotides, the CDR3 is TGTGCCAGCAGTTACGAGGGAGGAATGGGGCAGTTCTTC.

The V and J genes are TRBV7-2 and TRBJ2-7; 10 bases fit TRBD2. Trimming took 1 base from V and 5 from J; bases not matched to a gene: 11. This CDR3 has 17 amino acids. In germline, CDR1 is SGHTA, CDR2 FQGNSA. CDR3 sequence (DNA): TGTGCCAGCAGCTTAGTTAGTGTGCTAGCGGGAGTTAACGAGCAGTACTTC. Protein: CASSLVSVLAGVNEQYF.

The CDR3 DNA is TGTGCCAGCAGCCGGCCGGGACAGGGAATCACTGAAGCTTTCTTT. Its protein product is CASSRPGQGITEAFF. This rearrangement joins TRBV7-9 to TRBJ1-1, with TRBD1 matching 9 bases. CDR1 is SEHNR, CDR2 FQNEAQ, per germline (reference sequence). J lost 4 bases, V lost 5 bases, and 8 bases had no gene match. The CDR3 is 15 amino acids.

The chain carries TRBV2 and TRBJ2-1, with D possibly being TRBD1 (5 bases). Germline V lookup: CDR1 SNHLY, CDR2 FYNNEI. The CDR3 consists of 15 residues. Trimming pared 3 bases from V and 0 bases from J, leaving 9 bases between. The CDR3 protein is CASSDDSHSYNEQFF. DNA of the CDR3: TGTGCCAGCAGTGACGACAGTCACTCCTACAATGAGCAGTTCTTC.

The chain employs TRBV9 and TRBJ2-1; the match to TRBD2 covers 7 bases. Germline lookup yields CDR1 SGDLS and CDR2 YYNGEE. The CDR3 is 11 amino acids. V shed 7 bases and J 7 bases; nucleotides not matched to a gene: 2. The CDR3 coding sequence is TGTGCCAGCGGGCGGGGGAATGAGCAGTTCTTC. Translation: CASGRGNEQFF.

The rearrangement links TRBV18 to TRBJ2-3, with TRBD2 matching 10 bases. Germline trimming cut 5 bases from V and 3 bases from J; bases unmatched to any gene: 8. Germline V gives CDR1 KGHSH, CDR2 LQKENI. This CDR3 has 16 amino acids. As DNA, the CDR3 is TGTGCCAGCTCATTCTACGTAGCGGGAGGAACAGATACGCAGTATTTT. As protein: CASSFYVAGGTDTQYF.

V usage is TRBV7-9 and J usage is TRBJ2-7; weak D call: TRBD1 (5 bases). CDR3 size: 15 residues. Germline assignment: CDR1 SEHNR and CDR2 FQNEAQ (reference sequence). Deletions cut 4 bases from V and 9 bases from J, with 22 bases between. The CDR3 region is CASSSDDNRQTRQYF. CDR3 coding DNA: TGTGCCAGCAGCTCCGACGACAACCGACAGACACGGCAGTACTTC.

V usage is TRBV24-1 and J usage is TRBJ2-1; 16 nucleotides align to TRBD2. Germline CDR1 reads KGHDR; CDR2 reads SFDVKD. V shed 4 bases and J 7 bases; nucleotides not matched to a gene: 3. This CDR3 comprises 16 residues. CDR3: CATSEPGLAGGNEQFF. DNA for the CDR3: TGTGCCACCAGTGAGCCGGGACTAGCGGGAGGGAATGAGCAGTTCTTC.

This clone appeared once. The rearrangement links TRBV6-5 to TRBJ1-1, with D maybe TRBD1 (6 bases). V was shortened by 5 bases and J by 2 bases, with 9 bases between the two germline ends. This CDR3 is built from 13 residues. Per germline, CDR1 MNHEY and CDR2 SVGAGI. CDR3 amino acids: CASSQGPNTEAFF. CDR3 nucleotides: TGTGCCAGCAGTCAGGGGCCTAACACTGAAGCTTTCTTT.

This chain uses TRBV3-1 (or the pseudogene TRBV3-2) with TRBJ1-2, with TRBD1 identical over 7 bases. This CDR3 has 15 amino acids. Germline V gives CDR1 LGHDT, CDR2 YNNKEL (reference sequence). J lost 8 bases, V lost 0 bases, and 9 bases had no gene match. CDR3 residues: CASSQDQEGARGYTF. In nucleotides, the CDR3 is TGTGCCAGCAGCCAAGATCAGGAGGGGGCGAGGGGCTACACCTTC.

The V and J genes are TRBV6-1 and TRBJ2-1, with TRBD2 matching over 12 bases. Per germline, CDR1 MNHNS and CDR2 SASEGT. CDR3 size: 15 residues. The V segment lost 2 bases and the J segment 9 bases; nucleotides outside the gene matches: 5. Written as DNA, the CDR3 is TGTGCCAGCAGTGAACTAGCGGGAGGGTCGGGTGAGCAGTTCTTC. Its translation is CASSELAGGSGEQFF.